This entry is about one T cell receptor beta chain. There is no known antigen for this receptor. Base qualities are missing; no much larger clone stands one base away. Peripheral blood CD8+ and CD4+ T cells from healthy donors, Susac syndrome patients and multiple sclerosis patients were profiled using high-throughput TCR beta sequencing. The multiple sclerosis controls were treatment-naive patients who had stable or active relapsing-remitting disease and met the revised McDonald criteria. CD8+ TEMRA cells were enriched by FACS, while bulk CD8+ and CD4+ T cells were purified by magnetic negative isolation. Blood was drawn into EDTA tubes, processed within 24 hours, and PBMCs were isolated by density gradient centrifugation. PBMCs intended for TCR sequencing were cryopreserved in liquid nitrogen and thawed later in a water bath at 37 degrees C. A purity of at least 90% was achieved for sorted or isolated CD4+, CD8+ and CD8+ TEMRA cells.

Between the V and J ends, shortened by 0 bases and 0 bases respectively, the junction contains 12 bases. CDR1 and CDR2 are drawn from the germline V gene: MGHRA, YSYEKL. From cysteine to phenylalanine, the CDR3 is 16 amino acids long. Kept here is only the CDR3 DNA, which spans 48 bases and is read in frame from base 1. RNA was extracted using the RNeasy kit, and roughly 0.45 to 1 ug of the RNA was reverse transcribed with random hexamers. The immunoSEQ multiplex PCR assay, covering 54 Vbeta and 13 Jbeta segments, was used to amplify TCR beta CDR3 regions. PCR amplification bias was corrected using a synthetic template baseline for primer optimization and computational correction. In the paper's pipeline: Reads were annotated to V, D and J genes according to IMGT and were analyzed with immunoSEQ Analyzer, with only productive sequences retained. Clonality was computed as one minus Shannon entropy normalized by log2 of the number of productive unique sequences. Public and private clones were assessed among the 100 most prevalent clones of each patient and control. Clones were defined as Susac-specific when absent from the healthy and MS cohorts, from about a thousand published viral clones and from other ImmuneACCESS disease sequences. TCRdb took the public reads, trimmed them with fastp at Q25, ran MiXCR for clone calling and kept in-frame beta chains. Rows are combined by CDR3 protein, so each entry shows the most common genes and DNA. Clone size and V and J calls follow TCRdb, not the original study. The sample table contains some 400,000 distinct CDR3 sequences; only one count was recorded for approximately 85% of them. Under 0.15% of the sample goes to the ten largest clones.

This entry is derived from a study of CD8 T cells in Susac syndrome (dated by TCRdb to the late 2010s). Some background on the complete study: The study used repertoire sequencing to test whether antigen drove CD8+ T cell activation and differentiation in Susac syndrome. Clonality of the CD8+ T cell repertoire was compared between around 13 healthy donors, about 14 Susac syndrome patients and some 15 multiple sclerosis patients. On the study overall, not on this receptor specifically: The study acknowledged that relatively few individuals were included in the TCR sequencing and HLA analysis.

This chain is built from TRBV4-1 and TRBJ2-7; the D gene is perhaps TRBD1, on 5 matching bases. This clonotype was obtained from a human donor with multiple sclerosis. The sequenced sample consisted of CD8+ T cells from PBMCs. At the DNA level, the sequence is TGCGCCAGCAGCCAAGAGGGGCCCGCGAGCTCCTACGAGCAGTACTTC. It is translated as CASSQEGPASSYEQYF.